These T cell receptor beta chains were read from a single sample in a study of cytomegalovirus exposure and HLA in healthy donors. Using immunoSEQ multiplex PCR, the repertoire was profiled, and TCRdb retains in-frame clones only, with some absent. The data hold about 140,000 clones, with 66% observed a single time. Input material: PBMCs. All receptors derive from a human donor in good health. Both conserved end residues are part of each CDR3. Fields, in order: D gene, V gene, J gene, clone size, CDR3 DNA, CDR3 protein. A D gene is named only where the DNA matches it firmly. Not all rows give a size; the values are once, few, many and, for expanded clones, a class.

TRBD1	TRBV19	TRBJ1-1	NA	TGTGCCAGTAGTATGGGGCGACAGGGGGCCTCCATTAAAGCTTTCTTT	CASSMGRQGASIKAFF
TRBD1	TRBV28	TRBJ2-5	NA	TGTGCCAGCAGTTTAGGGGACAGGGGTGGACTAGCGACCCAGTACTTC	CASSLGDRGGLATQYF
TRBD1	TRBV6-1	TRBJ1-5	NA	TGTGCCAGTGAGGGGAGACAGGGGGCGGTTCAGCCCCAGCATTTT	CASEGRQGAVQPQHF
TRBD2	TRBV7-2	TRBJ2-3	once	TGTGCCAGCAGCTTAGGGCGGGCGGGAGGGGTCACAGATACGCAGTATTTT	CASSLGRAGGVTDTQYF
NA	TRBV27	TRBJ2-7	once	TGTGCCAGCAAATTGGAGACAGGCGTCCCCTCCTACGAGCAGTACTTC	CASKLETGVPSYEQYF
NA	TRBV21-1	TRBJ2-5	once	TGTGCCAGCAGCATGGACAGGACCCAAGAGACCCAGTACTTC	CASSMDRTQETQYF
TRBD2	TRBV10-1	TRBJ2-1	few	TGCGCCAGCAGTGAGCTCGGAGCTAGCGGGATGTACAATGAGCAGTTCTTC	CASSELGASGMYNEQFF
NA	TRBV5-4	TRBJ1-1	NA	TGTGCCAGCAGCTTGGGGCGGGGGAGGAACACTGAAGCTTTCTTT	CASSLGRGRNTEAFF
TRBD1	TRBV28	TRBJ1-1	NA	TGTGCCAGCAGTTTATCGGGACAGGGTATCACTGAAGCTTTCTTT	CASSLSGQGITEAFF
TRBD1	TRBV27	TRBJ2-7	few	TGTGCCAGCAGTTTACGAGGGGGCTTCACCTACGAGCAGTACTTC	CASSLRGGFTYEQYF
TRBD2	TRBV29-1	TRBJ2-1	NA	TGCAGCGGTTCCCGACTAGCGGGAGACAATGAGCAGTTCTTC	CSGSRLAGDNEQFF
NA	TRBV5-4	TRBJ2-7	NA	TGTGCCAGCAGCTCCTGGACAGAGAACCCTTTCGAGCAGTACTTC	CASSSWTENPFEQYF
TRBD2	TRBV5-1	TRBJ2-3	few	TGCGCCAGCAGCTTGGCCGGCGGGAGTGCAGATACGCAGTATTTT	CASSLAGGSADTQYF
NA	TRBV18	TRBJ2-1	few	TGTGCCAGCTCCGAGGGCTCGCGGGATGAGCAGTTCTTC	CASSEGSRDEQFF
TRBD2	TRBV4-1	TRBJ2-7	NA	TGCGCCAGCAGCGGTCCGGGAGGGTCCGGCTCCTACGAGCAGTACTTC	CASSGPGGSGSYEQYF
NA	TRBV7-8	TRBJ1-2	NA	TGTGCCAGCAGCCAAGCGGGGAGGGGCTACACCTTC	CASSQAGRGYTF
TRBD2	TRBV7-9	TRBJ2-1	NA	TGTGCCAGCAGCTTCGGGACCGGGACTAGCCGCCATGATGAGCAGTTCTTC	CASSFGTGTSRHDEQFF
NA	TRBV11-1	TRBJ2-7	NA	TGTGCCAGCAGCTCCAAAGAGGGGGGGTACGAGCAGTACTTC	CASSSKEGGYEQYF
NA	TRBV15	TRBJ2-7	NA	TGTGCCACCAGCAGAGACCCCGGGAGCACCTACGAGCAGTACTTC	CATSRDPGSTYEQYF
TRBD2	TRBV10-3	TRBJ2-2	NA	TGTGCCAGCACACTAGCGGGAGGTTCTAACGGGGAGCTGTTTTTT	CASTLAGGSNGELFF
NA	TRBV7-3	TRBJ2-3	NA	TGTGCCAGCAGCTTGGGACTTCTACACACAGATACGCAGTATTTT	CASSLGLLHTDTQYF
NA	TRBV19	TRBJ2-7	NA	TGTGCCAGTGGGCGCTCAGGGGGAGGCGAGCAGTACTTC	CASGRSGGGEQYF
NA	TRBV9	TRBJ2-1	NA	TGTGCCAGCAGCCCCGGGGTTAGCCTAACCAACAATGAGCAGTTCTTC	CASSPGVSLTNNEQFF
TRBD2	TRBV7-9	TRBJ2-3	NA	TGTGCCAGCAGCCCGGGGACTAGCGGGAACACAGATACGCAGTATTTT	CASSPGTSGNTDTQYF
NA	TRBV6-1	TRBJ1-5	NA	TGTGCCAGCAGGGTACAGACCGATCAGCCCCAGCATTTT	CASRVQTDQPQHF
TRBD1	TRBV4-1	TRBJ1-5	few	TGCGCCAGCAGCCAAGATAGTTGGCAGGGGGCCGGTAGCAATCAGCCCCAGCATTTT	CASSQDSWQGAGSNQPQHF
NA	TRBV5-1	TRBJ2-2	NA	TGCGCCAGCAGCCCGACCGGGTACACCGGGGAGCTGTTTTTT	CASSPTGYTGELFF
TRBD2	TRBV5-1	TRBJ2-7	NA	TGCGCCAGCAGCTCCGGGGGGACTAGCGGCTCCTACGAGCAGTACTTC	CASSSGGTSGSYEQYF
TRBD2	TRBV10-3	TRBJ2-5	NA	TGTGCCGTTAGCGGGGGACAAGAGACCCAGTACTTC	CAVSGGQETQYF
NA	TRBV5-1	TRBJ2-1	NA	TGCGCCAGCAGCTTGGGGACATTATACAATGAGCAGTTCTTC	CASSLGTLYNEQFF
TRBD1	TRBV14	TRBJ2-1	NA	TGTGCCAGCCGGGTAGGGACAGACTCAATCTACAATGAGCAGTTCTTC	CASRVGTDSIYNEQFF
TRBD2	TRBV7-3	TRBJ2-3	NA	TGTGCCAGCAGTCCCGGAATAGCGGGAGGGCCTTGGCGAAGAGAGATCACAGATACGCAGTATTTT	CASSPGIAGGPWRREITDTQYF
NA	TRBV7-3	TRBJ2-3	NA	TGTGCCAGCAGCTTATGGGCAGGGCGCACAGATACGCAGTATTTT	CASSLWAGRTDTQYF
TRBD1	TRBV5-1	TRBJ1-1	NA	TGCGCCAGCAGCTTGGCCGGACAGGCAAAGAACACTGAAGCTTTCTTT	CASSLAGQAKNTEAFF
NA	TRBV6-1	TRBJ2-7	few	TGTGCCAGTACCGAGTTAGAAGTTTACTACGAGCAGTACTTC	CASTELEVYYEQYF